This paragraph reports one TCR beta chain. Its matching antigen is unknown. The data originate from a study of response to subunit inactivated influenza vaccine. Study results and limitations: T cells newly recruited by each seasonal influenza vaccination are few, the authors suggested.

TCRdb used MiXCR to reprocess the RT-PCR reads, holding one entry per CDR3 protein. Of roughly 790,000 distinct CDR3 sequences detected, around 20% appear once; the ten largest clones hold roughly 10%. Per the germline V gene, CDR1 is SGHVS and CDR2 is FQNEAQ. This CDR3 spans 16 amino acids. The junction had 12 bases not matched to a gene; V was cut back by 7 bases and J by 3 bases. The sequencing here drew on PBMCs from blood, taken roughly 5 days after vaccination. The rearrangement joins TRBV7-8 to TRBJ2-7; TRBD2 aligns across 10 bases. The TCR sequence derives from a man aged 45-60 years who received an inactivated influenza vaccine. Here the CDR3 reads CASTPTTGLAVYEQYF. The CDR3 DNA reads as TGTGCCAGCACCCCCACCACTGGACTAGCGGTCTACGAGCAGTACTTC.